A single sample gave rise to the 3 T cell receptor beta chains below, sequenced in a study of blood T cell repertoires in COVID-19. Data came from immunoSEQ multiplex PCR; TCRdb stores just in-frame clones and leaves some out. The sample carries about 400,000 clones, around 90% recorded once. The sample was PBMCs or T cells enriched from blood (not recorded which). Receptors were obtained from a woman aged 40 to 55 with acute COVID-19.

The DNA for the CDR3 is TGTGCCAGTAGTATATACAGGGACGGTAGTGAAGCTTTCTTT. Protein sequence: CASSIYRDGSEAFF. This chain links TRBV19 with TRBJ1-1; D possibly corresponds to TRBD1 (6 bases). V gave up 2 bases and J gave up 7 bases, with 14 bases separating them. Germline V gene sequence: CDR1 LNHDA, CDR2 SQIVND (reference sequence). The length of the CDR3 is 14 residues.

The chain is built from TRBV7-8 and TRBJ1-5; 11 positions match TRBD1. The trim removed 5 bases at V and 4 bases at J, leaving 4 bases unmatched. Germline V gene data show CDR1 as SGHVS and CDR2 as FQNEAQ. There are 15 residues in the CDR3. In DNA form, the CDR3 reads TGTGCCAGCAGCCCCCGGGACAGGGGGAATCAGCCCCAGCATTTT. It codes for CASSPRDRGNQPQHF.

The CDR3 reads CATQRTGESYGYTF. The CDR3 DNA reads TGTGCCACCCAACGCACAGGGGAGTCCTATGGCTACACCTTC. V and J are TRBV13 and TRBJ1-2, with 7 positions matching TRBD1. Losses at the gene ends were 10 bases for V and 4 bases for J; bases not matched to a gene: 12. Germline V gives CDR1 PRHDT, CDR2 FYEKMQ (reference sequence). The length of the CDR3 is 14 residues. Drawing the rest from reference TRBV13 and TRBJ1-2, the complete variable domain is AAGVIQSPRHLIKEKRETATLKCYPIPRHDTVYWYQQGPGQDPQFLISFYEKMQSDKGSIPDRFSAQQFSDYHSELNMSSLELGDSALYFCATQRTGESYGYTFGSGTRLTVV.